This record concerns one T cell receptor beta chain sequence. Only in-frame clones appear in the TCRdb table, and some are missing; sequencing was by immunoSEQ multiplex PCR. The sample includes about 20,000 clones, 70% to 75% of them seen just once. The data stem from a study of STAT5B mutations in CD4+ large granular lymphocyte leukemia. The sequenced sample was CD4+ T cells from blood buffy coats. The receptor comes from a human donor in good health.

The CDR3 DNA reads as TGTGCCAGCAGCCCGGACAGGGGTCGGGACGAGCAGTACTTC. Its translation: CASSPDRGRDEQYF. The chain combines TRBV5-5 with TRBJ2-7; 9 nucleotides line up with TRBD1. CDR1 SGHKS and CDR2 YYEKEE come from the germline V gene (reference sequence). J gave up 5 bases and V 4 bases, and 7 bases lay outside the gene matches. This CDR3 is 14 amino acids long.